The 19 T cell receptor beta chains listed next were all sequenced from one sample in a study of identical twins. TCRdb re-called the 5' RACE reads through MiXCR, storing one row per CDR3 protein. The sample records 400,000 to 550,000 distinct CDR3 sequences, approximately 22% being singletons. The sample also formed part of further work on T cells expressing NK-cell markers.

Sequencing was carried out using CD4+ T cells sorted from blood. The receptors shown here come from a woman between 18 and 29 years old in good health.

The chain combines TRBV7-2 with TRBJ2-7, with D unresolved. Trimming cost V 4 bases and J 8 bases, with 12 bases left between them. This CDR3 is 12 amino acids long. Looked up from germline, CDR1 is SGHTA and CDR2 is FQGNSA. CDR3 loop: CASSSGSYKQYF. CDR3 nucleotides: TGTGCCAGCAGCTCCGGGTCATACAAGCAGTACTTC.

This chain's CDR3 is CASSDIPGELFF. Written as DNA, the CDR3 is TGCGCCAGCAGTGACATCCCCGGGGAGCTGTTTTTT. The chain employs TRBV10-1 and TRBJ2-2; no definite D call. The CDR3 has 12 residues. V shed 3 bases and J shed 6 bases, with 5 bases lying between them. CDR1 is WNHNN, CDR2 SYGVQD, per germline (reference sequence).

The genes are TRBV20-1 and TRBJ2-1; the match to TRBD2 covers 10 bases. The V gene end was trimmed by 6 bases and the J gene end by 8 bases; junction bases not matched to a gene: 10. The CDR3 covers 14 residues. The germline V gene encodes CDR1 DFQATT and CDR2 SNEGSKA (reference sequence). CDR3: CSASSGRANDEQFF. In nucleotides, the CDR3 is TGCAGTGCGTCGAGCGGGAGGGCCAACGATGAGCAGTTCTTC.

There are many counts of this clonotype. This sequence joins TRBV6-2 or TRBV6-3 and TRBJ2-1; the D gene is possibly TRBD1 (5 bases). Germline V lookup: CDR1 MNHEY, CDR2 SVGEGT. The CDR3 covers 14 residues. Trimming removed 5 bases from V and 4 bases from J, with 12 bases in between. As DNA, the CDR3 is TGTGCCAGCAGTCGCGGACGACAGTACAATGAGCAGTTCTTC. This codes for CASSRGRQYNEQFF.

This sequence joins TRBV5-6 and TRBJ2-1, with a weak D call TRBD2 (5 bases). The CDR3 extends over 14 amino acids. V was pared by 3 bases and J by 5 bases, with 12 bases between. Germline V gene lookup returns CDR1 SGHDT and CDR2 YYEEEE. CDR3 amino acids: CASSSLRADNEQFF. For the CDR3, the DNA is TGTGCCAGCAGCTCCCTGAGGGCGGACAATGAGCAGTTCTTC.

The chain combines TRBV29-1 with TRBJ1-2, with TRBD1 matching over 9 bases. V lost 2 bases to trimming and J lost 7 bases; unmatched junction nucleotides: 8. Germline V gene lookup returns CDR1 SQVTM and CDR2 ANQGSEA. This CDR3 is 14 amino acids long. CDR3 loop: CSVEWGQGIGGYTF. As DNA, the CDR3 is TGCAGCGTTGAATGGGGACAGGGAATCGGTGGCTACACCTTC.

This chain links TRBV20-1 with TRBJ2-1, with 8 bases lining up with TRBD2. The CDR3 is made up of 16 amino acids. V was pared by 1 base and J by 8 bases, with 13 bases of the junction left unmatched. The germline V gene has CDR1 DFQATT and CDR2 SNEGSKA (reference sequence). The DNA for the CDR3 is TGCAGTGCTAGAGGCGTGGCGAGCGGGAGATTCCATGAGCAGTTCTTC. Translated, it gives CSARGVASGRFHEQFF.

The rearrangement uses TRBV29-1 and TRBJ1-5; no firm D call. The CDR3 sequence is 13 residues long. The V gene's germline CDR1 is SQVTM and CDR2 ANQGSEA. V lost 4 bases and J 4 bases, leaving 11 bases between the germline ends. CDR3 DNA: TGCAGCGTTGGGGCGGAGAGAAATCAGCCCCAGCATTTT. Amino acid sequence: CSVGAERNQPQHF. The variable domain in full, with the rest retrieved from reference TRBV29-1 and TRBJ1-5, is SAVISQKPSRDICQRGTSLTIQCQVDSQVTMMFWYRQQPGQSLTLIATANQGSEATYESGFVIDKFPISRPNLTFSTLTVSNMSPEDSSIYLCSVGAERNQPQHFGDGTRLSIL.

This chain links TRBV7-2 with TRBJ2-1; no definite D call. The V end was cut by 6 bases, the J end by 7 bases, with 10 bases between. Germline V gene sequence: CDR1 SGHTA, CDR2 FQGNSA. The CDR3 is 12 residues long. CDR3 nucleotide sequence: TGTGCCAGCAGTCGCCAACGGAATGAGCAGTTCTTC. Translating it yields CASSRQRNEQFF.

The table lists this clonotype with many counts. This chain joins TRBV5-1 and TRBJ2-1; D is possibly TRBD2 (6 bases). V lost 0 bases to trimming and J lost 4 bases, with 11 bases between them. CDR3 size: 15 residues. Germline V gives CDR1 SGHRS, CDR2 YFSETQ. Here the CDR3 reads CASSLVAEGYNEQFF. For the CDR3, the DNA is TGCGCCAGCAGCTTGGTGGCGGAGGGGTACAATGAGCAGTTCTTC.

This chain links TRBV15 with TRBJ1-5; D perhaps matches TRBD1 (5 bases). Deletions cut 8 bases from V and 5 bases from J, with 13 bases between. This CDR3 contains 13 residues. Germline V gene lookup returns CDR1 LNHNV and CDR2 YYDKDF (reference sequence). CDR3 in amino acids: CATAAGWYQPQHF. The CDR3 DNA is TGTGCCACCGCGGCAGGGTGGTATCAGCCCCAGCATTTT. Variable domain in full (rest from reference TRBV15 and TRBJ1-5): DAMVIQNPRYQVTQFGKPVTLSCSQTLNHNVMYWYQQKSSQAPKLLFHYYDKDFNNEADTPDNFQSRRPNTSFCFLDIRSPGLGDTAMYLCATAAGWYQPQHFGDGTRLSIL.

This chain connects TRBV9 to TRBJ2-4; D is possibly TRBD2 (6 bases). The V end lost 4 bases, the J end lost 7 bases, and 15 bases lay between the germline ends. Germline V gene lookup returns CDR1 SGDLS and CDR2 YYNGEE. The CDR3 extends over 14 amino acids. The CDR3 loop reads CASSFRLERNIQYF. The CDR3 coding sequence is TGTGCCAGCAGCTTCAGACTAGAGCGGAACATTCAGTACTTC.

This clonotype was counted only a few times. The J gene is TRBJ2-7, the V gene TRBV6-5; the D gene could be TRBD1 or TRBD2 (5 bases each). The CDR3 extends over 14 amino acids. Trimming cost V 3 bases and J 3 bases, with 12 bases left between them. The V gene's germline CDR1 is MNHEY and CDR2 SVGAGI. The CDR3: CASSYRGDHYEQYF. CDR3 DNA: TGTGCCAGCAGTTATCGAGGGGACCACTACGAGCAGTACTTC.

This chain links TRBV6-5 with TRBJ2-2; possibly TRBD2 for D (5 bases). V was cut by 0 bases and J by 7 bases, with 24 bases left in between. The CDR3 extends over 19 amino acids. CDR1 MNHEY and CDR2 SVGAGI come from the germline V gene. The CDR3 protein is CASSYSRLYRGSSNGELFF. In DNA form, the CDR3 reads TGTGCCAGCAGTTACTCAAGGCTATATAGAGGGAGTAGTAACGGGGAGCTGTTTTTT.

This clonotype was seen a few times. This chain's CDR3 is CASSWTVKSSGANVLTF. DNA of the CDR3: TGTGCCAGCAGCTGGACAGTGAAGAGCTCTGGGGCCAACGTCCTGACTTTC. The gene calls are TRBV5-5 and TRBJ2-6, with D perhaps matching TRBD1 (6 bases). This CDR3 contains 17 residues. Per germline, CDR1 SGHKS and CDR2 YYEKEE (reference sequence). Trimming shortened V by 3 bases and J by 0 bases, and 13 bases separated the two germline ends.

CDR3: CASSHLAGTQYF. CDR3 in DNA: TGTGCCAGCAGCCATCTTGCAGGGACCCAGTACTTC. The chain is built from TRBV3-1 and TRBJ2-5; D uncertain. The germline gives CDR1 LGHDT, CDR2 YNNKEL (reference sequence). V shed 3 bases and J shed 7 bases, with 9 bases lying between them. CDR3 length: 12 amino acids.

The chain has TRBV7-9 and TRBJ2-3; D may be TRBD2 (5 bases). Trimming stripped 5 bases from V and 2 bases from J, with 17 bases between. The CDR3 contains 16 residues. Germline V gene data show CDR1 as SEHNR and CDR2 as FQNEAQ (reference sequence). CDR3 region: CASSPWTPSSTDTQYF. CDR3 bases: TGTGCCAGCAGCCCTTGGACTCCCAGCTCCACAGATACGCAGTATTTT.

The rearrangement links TRBV2 to TRBJ2-1; D gene ambiguous. This CDR3 is built from 17 residues. Germline V CDR1 and CDR2: SNHLY, FYNNEI. Trimming left V 6 bases short and J 0 bases short, with 18 bases between. This CDR3 reads CASRDPMTGSSYNEQFF. DNA for the CDR3: TGTGCCAGCAGGGACCCTATGACGGGTAGCTCCTACAATGAGCAGTTCTTC.

The V call is TRBV9, the J call TRBJ2-2, with a weak D call TRBD2 (5 bases). V lost 7 bases, J lost 7 bases, and 11 bases lay in between. The CDR3 extends over 12 amino acids. Germline lookup yields CDR1 SGDLS and CDR2 YYNGEE. The CDR3 loop is CASAFGDGELFF. In DNA form, the CDR3 reads TGTGCCAGCGCCTTCGGGGACGGGGAGCTGTTTTTT.